The 29 T cell receptor beta chains listed next were all sequenced from one sample in a study of T cells in Graves' hyperthyroidism and ophthalmopathy. The TCR beta CDR3 regions underwent amplification using RNA transcripts as the source. HTBI primers were used for first-round RT-PCR of the TCR CDR3. MiXCR was run by TCRdb on the multiplex PCR reads, yielding one entry per CDR3 protein. The sample shows about 640,000 distinct CDR3 sequences, roughly 15% of them seen only once. Sequencing was done on a sample of blood. These receptors all come from a woman in her 50s with Graves' ophthalmopathy.

This clonotype has at least ten counts. The J gene is TRBJ1-2, the V gene TRBV30; D remains ambiguous. V dropped 0 bases and J dropped 1 base, with 9 bases sitting between them. CDR1 is GTSNPN and CDR2 is SVGIG in the germline V gene (reference sequence). The CDR3 has 14 residues. CDR3 DNA sequence: TGTGCCTGGAGTGTGAGGAGGGTTAACTATGGCTACACCTTC. The encoded protein is CAWSVRRVNYGYTF.

In its sample, this clonotype was seen many times. The V gene is TRBV12-3 or TRBV12-4, the J gene TRBJ2-5, with a possible D match to TRBD2 (6 bases). Trimming stripped 3 bases from V and 5 bases from J, with 16 bases between. CDR3 length: 15 residues. Here the CDR3 DNA reads TGTGCCAGCAGTTTGGGTCGGGAGATTGCCGAGACCCAGTACTTC. Its translation: CASSLGREIAETQYF.

This clonotype has a count of ten or more. This chain joins TRBV29-1 and TRBJ2-7; 7 nucleotides line up with TRBD1. This CDR3 spans 12 amino acids. Germline CDR1 SQVTM, CDR2 ANQGSEA. Trimming cost V 5 bases and J 2 bases; bases outside gene matches: 3. The CDR3 sequence: CSVKGQTYEQYF. CDR3 DNA: TGCAGCGTTAAGGGACAGACCTACGAGCAGTACTTC.

This rearrangement joins TRBV6-1 to TRBJ2-6, with a tentative D call TRBD2 (5 bases). Germline V gene sequence: CDR1 MNHNS, CDR2 SASEGT. V shed 4 bases and J shed 1 base, with 8 bases lying between them. The CDR3 sequence is 15 residues long. CDR3 region: CASSVRRSGANVLTF. The CDR3 nucleotides are TGTGCCAGCAGTGTAAGGAGGTCTGGGGCCAACGTCCTGACTTTC.

This clonotype appeared many times. This chain links TRBV4-1 with TRBJ2-1; TRBD2 aligns across 8 bases. Germline CDR1 is MGHRA and CDR2 is YSYEKL. The trim removed 6 bases at V and 3 bases at J, leaving 10 bases unmatched. The CDR3 spans 16 residues. Here the CDR3 DNA reads TGCGCCAGCAGTCTTATAGCGGGGACGAGCTACAATGAGCAGTTCTTC. It translates to CASSLIAGTSYNEQFF.

At least ten counts were recorded for this clonotype. The rearrangement links TRBV28 to TRBJ2-1; TRBD2 matches 7 bases. Germline V gene lookup returns CDR1 MDHEN and CDR2 SYDVKM. Trimming at V came to 4 bases and at J to 8 bases, leaving 17 bases not matched to a gene. This CDR3 has 17 residues. CDR3 DNA: TGTGCCAGCAGTTCAGCAGGTTGGGCGGGAGATGTGTATGAGCAGTTCTTC. This codes for CASSSAGWAGDVYEQFF.

The chain combines TRBV20-1 with TRBJ1-5; TRBD1 might be the D (5 bases). This CDR3 comprises 13 residues. V lost 3 bases to trimming and J lost 11 bases, with 17 bases between them. In germline, CDR1 is DFQATT, CDR2 SNEGSKA (reference sequence). The CDR3: CSASSPGWLAQHF. CDR3 coding DNA: TGCAGTGCTAGTAGTCCAGGGTGGTTGGCCCAGCATTTT.

This clonotype has ten or more counts. This rearrangement joins TRBV29-1 to TRBJ2-1; no definite D call. The CDR3 is made up of 12 amino acids. Germline V gene data show CDR1 as SQVTM and CDR2 as ANQGSEA. The germline V and J ends were trimmed by 1 base and 9 bases, with 10 bases remaining between them. For the CDR3, the DNA is TGCAGCGTTGAAGTTCAGTACGGTGAGCAGTTCTTC. Residues: CSVEVQYGEQFF.

The chain has TRBV3-1 and TRBJ2-5, with TRBD1 matching over 7 bases. This CDR3 is 15 amino acids long. Losses at the gene ends were 5 bases for V and 5 bases for J; bases not matched to a gene: 11. Germline loops: CDR1 LGHDT, CDR2 YNNKEL (reference sequence). This CDR3 is CASSRGLGTVETQYF. CDR3 DNA: TGTGCCAGCAGCAGGGGCCTCGGGACAGTCGAGACCCAGTACTTC.

This clonotype was counted between two and nine times. The genes are TRBV28 and TRBJ1-5; D possibly corresponds to TRBD1 (6 bases). Trimming shortened V by 6 bases and J by 7 bases, and 13 bases separated the two germline ends. The CDR3 loop spans 13 amino acids. CDR1 and CDR2 (germline): MDHEN, SYDVKM. The CDR3 DNA sequence: TGTGCCAGCAGCACAGGGTCGGGCCAGCCCCAGCATTTT. It translates to CASSTGSGQPQHF.

This clonotype was counted ten times or more. The rearrangement links TRBV24-1 to TRBJ1-1; TRBD1 aligns across 7 bases. CDR3 length equals 15 residues. With V trimmed by 5 bases and J by 5 bases, 10 bases remained unmatched. Germline V lookup: CDR1 KGHDR, CDR2 SFDVKD. The CDR3 loop is CATSVGAQGRTEAFF. CDR3 sequence (DNA): TGTGCCACCAGTGTGGGGGCACAGGGGAGGACTGAAGCTTTCTTT.

This clonotype was seen many times. The J gene is TRBJ2-1, the V gene TRBV20-1; 7 bases align to TRBD2. V was clipped by 3 bases and J by 9 bases; unmatched bases: 5. The CDR3 length is 12 residues. The germline gives CDR1 DFQATT, CDR2 SNEGSKA (reference sequence). This CDR3 reads CSARRLAVEQFF. The CDR3 nucleotides read TGCAGTGCTAGGAGGCTAGCGGTTGAGCAGTTCTTC.

This sequence joins TRBV2 and TRBJ1-6; 7 bases match TRBD1. The V and J ends lost 3 bases and 7 bases, in that order; junction bases with no gene match: 6. CDR1 is SNHLY and CDR2 is FYNNEI in the germline V gene. CDR3 length equals 15 residues. CDR3 sequence (DNA): TGTGCCAGCAGTGAGCAACAGGGGTTGAATTCACCCCTCCACTTT. It encodes CASSEQQGLNSPLHF.

V is TRBV6-1 and J is TRBJ1-2, with a weak D call TRBD1 (6 bases). Germline values: CDR1 MNHNS, CDR2 SASEGT. V lost 2 bases to trimming and J lost 6 bases, with 16 bases between them. The CDR3 consists of 15 residues. CDR3 sequence (DNA): TGTGCCAGCAGTGAAAGCGGAGGCAGGGGTAATGGCTACACCTTC. Its translation: CASSESGGRGNGYTF.

The chain couples TRBV30 to TRBJ2-7, with TRBD2 as a possible D gene (6 bases). V was shortened by 3 bases and J by 2 bases, with 11 bases between the two germline ends. From germline, CDR1 is GTSNPN and CDR2 SVGIG (reference sequence). CDR3 length: 13 amino acids. The CDR3 is CAWRGLGPYEQYF. As DNA, the CDR3 is TGTGCCTGGAGGGGACTGGGACCCTACGAGCAGTACTTC.

The sample holds many counts of this clonotype. The genes are TRBV30 and TRBJ2-2, with TRBD2 matching over 12 bases. The CDR3 runs to 14 residues. From germline, CDR1 is GTSNPN and CDR2 SVGIG (reference sequence). V lost 4 bases and J lost 4; bases outside the gene matches: 1. As DNA, the CDR3 is TGTGCCTGGACTAGCGGGAGGGTCACCGGGGAGCTGTTTTTT. As protein: CAWTSGRVTGELFF. Complete variable domain (other parts from reference TRBV30 and TRBJ2-2): SQTIHQWPATLVQPVGSPLSLECTVEGTSNPNLYWYRQAAGRGLQLLFYSVGIGQISSEVPQNLSASRPQDRQFILSSKKLLLSDSGFYLCAWTSGRVTGELFFGEGSRLTVL.

This clonotype has a handful of counts. J is TRBJ2-7 and V is TRBV11-1, with TRBD2 matching over 12 bases. In germline, CDR1 is SGHAT, CDR2 FQDESV (reference sequence). The V gene end was trimmed by 5 bases and the J gene end by 0 bases; junction bases not matched to a gene: 5. The CDR3 covers 16 residues. The CDR3 reads CASSPWTSGASYEQYF. The CDR3 DNA follows: TGTGCCAGCAGCCCATGGACTAGCGGGGCCTCCTACGAGCAGTACTTC.

Ten or more counts support this clonotype. The chain has TRBV11-2 and TRBJ2-7; 10 bases are shared with TRBD1. V gave up 7 bases and J gave up 3 bases; unmatched junction bases: 9. Germline-derived CDR1 and CDR2 are SGHAT and FQNNGV. This CDR3 has 15 residues. The CDR3 here is CASTPKGQGRYEQYF. In DNA form, the CDR3 reads TGTGCCAGCACCCCTAAGGGACAGGGGCGCTACGAGCAGTACTTC.

This clonotype was seen repeatedly, ten times or more. DNA of the CDR3: TGCAGCGTTGTGGGTAGCGGGAGGATGTCAGGGTACAATGAGCAGTTCTTC. Its protein is CSVVGSGRMSGYNEQFF. This chain connects TRBV29-1 to TRBJ2-1; 10 nucleotides match TRBD2. This CDR3 spans 17 amino acids. Germline trimming cut 4 bases from V and 4 bases from J; bases unmatched to any gene: 13. Germline V lookup: CDR1 SQVTM, CDR2 ANQGSEA.

This clonotype appeared many times. This chain connects TRBV20-1 to TRBJ2-1, with TRBD2 matching over 10 bases. Unmatched junction bases numbered 10, after V lost 6 bases and J lost 5 bases. CDR3 length equals 15 residues. CDR1 is DFQATT, CDR2 SNEGSKA, per germline (reference sequence). The CDR3 loop is CSAAQGTSVDNEQFF. CDR3 DNA: TGCAGTGCCGCCCAGGGGACTAGCGTAGACAATGAGCAGTTCTTC.

This clonotype was detected only once. The genes are TRBV6-2 or TRBV6-3 and TRBJ2-1; 10 bases are shared with TRBD2. Germline V lookup: CDR1 MNHEY, CDR2 SVGEGT. The CDR3 runs 16 residues. V lost 6 bases to trimming and J lost 7 bases; unmatched junction nucleotides: 12. The CDR3 DNA reads TGTGCCAGCAGACTAGGTAGCGGGAGGATCGGTAATGAGCAGTTCTTC. As protein: CASRLGSGRIGNEQFF.

This clonotype was counted many times. The chain has TRBV6-1 and TRBJ1-1; D uncertain. CDR3 length equals 14 residues. Trimming stripped 5 bases from V and 0 bases from J, with 10 bases between. The germline CDR1 and CDR2 sequences are MNHNS and SASEGT. CDR3 bases: TGTGCCAGCAGTTATGTTGGAGTGAACACTGAAGCTTTCTTT. Its translation: CASSYVGVNTEAFF.

In its sample, this clonotype was seen many times. The rearrangement links TRBV20-1 to TRBJ1-3; 9 nucleotides line up with TRBD1. In germline, CDR1 is DFQATT, CDR2 SNEGSKA (reference sequence). This CDR3 spans 14 amino acids. The J segment lost 6 bases and the V segment lost 1 base, leaving 4 bases of the junction unmatched. CDR3 bases: TGCAGTGCTAGAGCCGGGACAGGGACAAACACCATATATTTT. Its protein is CSARAGTGTNTIYF.

This clonotype showed up many times. V is TRBV29-1 and J is TRBJ1-1; TRBD1 agrees at 10 bases. Germline CDR1 is SQVTM and CDR2 is ANQGSEA. This CDR3 spans 13 amino acids. With 6 bases clipped from V and 4 bases from J, the junction kept 5 bases outside the gene matches. The CDR3 spells CSVSGTGVTEAFF. Here the CDR3 DNA reads TGCAGCGTCTCCGGGACAGGGGTCACTGAAGCTTTCTTT.

This clonotype has just a few counts. The rearrangement joins TRBV14 to TRBJ2-7; 7 bases map to TRBD2. Trimming at V came to 3 bases and at J to 1 base, leaving 6 bases not matched to a gene. The germline V gene has CDR1 SGHDN and CDR2 FVKESK. The CDR3 is 15 residues long. CDR3 coding DNA: TGTGCCAGCAGCCACAGGACTAGTATTTCCTACGAGCAGTACTTC. It specifies CASSHRTSISYEQYF.

This clonotype was counted ten times or more. This sequence joins TRBV27 and TRBJ2-1; 8 bases are shared with TRBD2. V lost 2 bases, J lost 3 bases, and 3 bases stayed unmatched. CDR1 MNHEY and CDR2 SMNVEV come from the germline V gene (reference sequence). This CDR3 comprises 15 residues. The CDR3 protein is CASSLSGRSYNEQFF. The CDR3 nucleotides read TGTGCCAGCAGTTTAAGCGGGAGAAGCTACAATGAGCAGTTCTTC.

V usage is TRBV19 and J usage is TRBJ2-5; maybe TRBD2 (5 bases). The germline CDR1 and CDR2 sequences are LNHDA and SQIVND (reference sequence). This CDR3 contains 16 residues. V lost 5 bases and J 2 bases, leaving 18 bases between the germline ends. The CDR3 loop reads CASSGGLGYSQETQYF. CDR3 sequence (DNA): TGTGCCAGTAGTGGCGGGCTGGGATATTCACAAGAGACCCAGTACTTC.

The table lists this clonotype with a few counts. The rearrangement links TRBV7-2 to TRBJ1-2; 9 nucleotides agree with TRBD1. Germline V gene data show CDR1 as SGHTA and CDR2 as FQGNSA. This CDR3 is 14 amino acids long. V lost 5 bases, J lost 6 bases, and 7 bases stayed unmatched. The CDR3 here is CASSPLGTGNGYTF. CDR3 nucleotides: TGTGCCAGCAGCCCACTGGGGACAGGGAATGGCTACACCTTC.

This clonotype was seen a single time. The chain carries TRBV20-1 and TRBJ2-1, with 8 bases lining up with TRBD2. This CDR3 comprises 17 residues. Germline trimming cut 0 bases from V and 2 bases from J; bases unmatched to any gene: 9. Germline assignment: CDR1 DFQATT and CDR2 SNEGSKA (reference sequence). The CDR3 DNA reads TGCAGTGCTAGAGAGTCACGGGGCGGGAGGACCTACAATGAGCAGTTCTTC. Translated: CSARESRGGRTYNEQFF.